These T cell receptor beta chains were read from a single sample in a study of vaccination and CD4 T cells after COVID-19. The antigens of these receptors remain unknown. TCRdb reanalysed the PCR reads using MiXCR and keeps one entry per CDR3 protein. The table has 10,000 to 15,000 distinct CDR3 sequences, approximately 51% seen once; the top ten hold roughly 27%. Material: CD4+ T cells from blood, cultured in vitro. Receptors originate from a human donor who had recovered from COVID-19. CDR3s include the opening cysteine and the closing phenylalanine or tryptophan. Each record gives: J gene, D gene, clone size, V gene, CDR3 protein, CDR3 DNA. D genes are given only for firm matches. Part of the rows lack a size; the others show once, few, many or a class for expanded clones.

TRBJ1-2	NA	NA	TRBV11-2	CASSPIRGGDGYGYTF	TGTGCCAGCAGCCCAATACGCGGTGGAGATGGGTATGGCTACACCTTC
TRBJ2-5	TRBD2	NA	TRBV28	CASRRGGATETQYF	TGTGCCAGCAGGCGGGGGGGAGCCACAGAGACCCAGTACTTC
TRBJ1-6	NA	NA	TRBV20-1	CSARGHADYNSPLHF	TGCAGTGCTAGAGGTCATGCAGATTATAATTCACCCCTCCACTTT
TRBJ1-1	NA	NA	TRBV28	CASSRTGNTEAFF	TGTGCCAGCAGTCGGACGGGGAACACTGAAGCTTTCTTT
TRBJ1-1	NA	NA	TRBV20-1	CSARVVSAALNTEAFF	TGCAGTGCTAGAGTGGTTTCGGCAGCCCTGAACACTGAAGCTTTCTTT
TRBJ2-3	NA	NA	TRBV7-2	CASSPSASTDTQYF	TGTGCCAGCAGCCCCTCAGCCTCCACAGATACGCAGTATTTT
TRBJ2-7	TRBD1	few	TRBV7-6	CASSFRDRADEQYF	TGTGCCAGCAGCTTCCGGGACAGGGCGGACGAGCAGTACTTC
TRBJ2-6	NA	NA	TRBV6-5	CASSLSQGHGGGANVLTF	TGTGCCAGCAGTTTAAGTCAGGGGCATGGCGGAGGGGCCAACGTCCTGACTTTC
TRBJ2-5	NA	NA	TRBV5-4	CASSLDREETQYF	TGTGCCAGCAGCTTGGACAGGGAAGAGACCCAGTACTTC
TRBJ2-2	NA	few	TRBV15	CATSREEYTGELFF	TGTGCCACCAGCAGAGAGGAGTACACCGGGGAGCTGTTTTTT
TRBJ2-6	NA	few	TRBV21-1	CASKRGSGANVLTF	TGTGCCAGCAAAAGGGGCTCTGGGGCCAACGTCCTGACTTTC
TRBJ1-2	NA	NA	TRBV20-1	CSARPRMALSNYGYTF	TGCAGTGCTAGACCCCGGATGGCTCTTTCTAACTATGGCTACACCTTC
TRBJ1-1	NA	NA	TRBV30	CAWTQGYTEAFF	TGTGCCTGGACCCAGGGATACACTGAAGCTTTCTTT
TRBJ1-2	NA	few	TRBV28	CASSQQGADGYTF	TGTGCCAGCAGTCAACAGGGTGCGGATGGCTACACCTTC
TRBJ2-5	TRBD2	NA	TRBV19	CASSSLAGTQYF	TGTGCCAGTAGTTCGTTAGCGGGGACCCAGTACTTC
TRBJ2-7	NA	NA	TRBV6-2/TRBV6-3	CASSNLGGEQYF	TGTGCCAGCAGTAACCTTGGGGGCGAGCAGTACTTC
TRBJ1-1	TRBD1	NA	TRBV6-5	CASSYSDRDTEAFF	TGTGCCAGCAGTTACTCCGACAGGGACACTGAAGCTTTCTTT
TRBJ1-2	TRBD1	few	TRBV20-1	CSARGGQGGYTF	TGCAGTGCTCGCGGGGGACAGGGTGGCTACACCTTC
TRBJ2-7	NA	NA	TRBV9	CASSPTPEPYEQYF	TGTGCCAGCAGCCCAACCCCAGAACCCTACGAGCAGTACTTC
TRBJ2-3	TRBD1	few	TRBV7-6	CASSPQTGADTQYF	TGTGCCAGCAGCCCCCAGACAGGGGCAGATACGCAGTATTTT
TRBJ2-6	TRBD2	few	TRBV7-9	CASSLAGRTSSGANVLTF	TGTGCCAGCAGCTTAGCCGGACGGACTAGCTCTGGGGCCAACGTCCTGACTTTC
TRBJ2-5	NA	NA	TRBV11-1	CASRLVTGQQETQYF	TGCGCCAGCAGGCTTGTCACCGGACAGCAAGAGACCCAGTACTTC
TRBJ2-7	TRBD2	few	TRBV6-1	CASTQGAGGSYEQYF	TGTGCCAGCACCCAGGGAGCCGGGGGGTCGTACGAGCAGTACTTC
TRBJ1-6	NA	NA	TRBV20-1	CSARTPGTGNSPLHF	TGCAGTGCGCGCACCCCCGGGACGGGGAATTCACCCCTCCACTTT
TRBJ1-1	NA	NA	TRBV5-8	CASSGGPFF	TGTGCCAGCAGTGGTGGCCCCTTCTTT
TRBJ1-5	TRBD1	few	TRBV6-1	CATGTGDQPQHF	TGTGCCACCGGGACAGGGGATCAGCCCCAGCATTTT
TRBJ1-1	TRBD1	NA	TRBV6-1	CASNKGGLNTEAFF	TGTGCCAGCAACAAAGGGGGCCTGAACACTGAAGCTTTCTTT
TRBJ2-2	TRBD2	NA	TRBV20-1	CSAREAGGLTGELFF	TGCAGTGCTAGGGAAGCGGGGGGACTCACCGGGGAGCTGTTTTTT
TRBJ2-3	NA	few	TRBV2	CASSEWTDTDTQYF	TGTGCCAGCAGTGAGTGGACAGACACAGATACGCAGTATTTT
TRBJ1-6	NA	few	TRBV12-3/TRBV12-4	CASSLRGAQDSPLHF	TGTGCCAGCAGTTTACGAGGGGCGCAGGATTCACCCCTCCACTTT
TRBJ1-1	NA	NA	TRBV6-1	CASRPGQNTEAFF	TGTGCCAGCCGACCGGGACAGAACACTGAAGCTTTCTTT
TRBJ2-5	NA	medium-sized	TRBV7-9	CASSQVDGETQYF	TGTGCCAGCAGTCAAGTTGACGGGGAGACCCAGTACTTC
TRBJ1-5	NA	few	TRBV2	CASSATDSNQPQHF	TGTGCCAGCAGCGCGACAGATAGCAATCAGCCCCAGCATTTT
TRBJ1-1	NA	once	TRBV28	CASTGVDTAFGTEAFF	TGTGCCAGCACCGGGGTGGACACCGCCTTCGGCACTGAAGCTTTCTTT
TRBJ1-2	NA	NA	TRBV5-1	CASSPSQGYYGYTF	TGCGCCAGCAGCCCATCACAGGGATACTATGGCTACACCTTC
TRBJ2-4	NA	NA	TRBV10-3	CAISESGNVYKNIQYF	TGTGCCATCAGTGAGTCGGGGAATGTTTACAAAAACATTCAGTACTTC
TRBJ1-5	NA	NA	TRBV7-8	CASSLASRGFGNQPQHF	TGTGCCAGCAGCTTAGCTTCCCGGGGCTTCGGCAATCAGCCCCAGCATTTT
TRBJ1-2	NA	few	TRBV11-2	CASSSYHKSQLHYGYTF	TGTGCCAGCAGCTCTTACCATAAATCACAGCTACACTATGGCTACACCTTC
TRBJ1-5	NA	NA	TRBV10-3	CAISGGGVDQPQHF	TGTGCCATCAGTGGAGGGGGAGTCGATCAGCCCCAGCATTTT
TRBJ1-2	NA	NA	TRBV7-8	CASSLGQIYGYTF	TGTGCCAGCAGCTTAGGACAGATCTATGGCTACACCTTC
TRBJ2-5	TRBD2	once	TRBV10-3	CAILAGIGETQYF	TGTGCCATCCTAGCGGGGATCGGAGAGACCCAGTACTTC
TRBJ1-6	NA	NA	TRBV2	CASSDDSRNSPLHF	TGTGCCAGCAGTGACGACAGCCGTAATTCACCCCTCCACTTT
TRBJ2-5	NA	NA	TRBV24-1	CATSEVSRPETQYF	TGTGCCACCAGTGAAGTATCCCGTCCGGAGACCCAGTACTTC
TRBJ2-7	NA	NA	TRBV7-6	CASSLGGSVSSYEQYF	TGTGCCAGCAGCTTAGGGGGCTCGGTCAGCTCCTACGAGCAGTACTTC
TRBJ1-1	NA	medium-sized	TRBV6-1	CASRGMGNTEAFF	TGTGCCAGCCGGGGGATGGGGAACACTGAAGCTTTCTTT
TRBJ1-5	NA	few	TRBV27	CASSRRIPRVFNQPQHF	TGTGCCAGCAGTCGGAGGATCCCCCGGGTCTTCAATCAGCCCCAGCATTTT
TRBJ1-1	TRBD1	NA	TRBV7-9	CASSAFPGQITGVNTEAFF	TGTGCCAGCAGCGCATTCCCGGGACAGATAACCGGAGTGAACACTGAAGCTTTCTTT
TRBJ2-7	TRBD2	NA	TRBV6-1	CASKREGLDEQYF	TGTGCCAGCAAACGGGAGGGCCTAGACGAGCAGTACTTC
TRBJ1-2	NA	few	TRBV6-4	CASSDGSVGGYTF	TGTGCCAGCAGTGACGGGTCAGTTGGAGGCTACACCTTC
TRBJ1-1	NA	NA	TRBV7-2	CASSLARGSTEAFF	TGTGCCAGCAGCTTAGCCCGGGGGTCAACTGAAGCTTTCTTT
TRBJ1-4	TRBD1	once	TRBV7-2	CASSSWTGRTEKLFF	TGTGCCAGCAGCTCCTGGACAGGACGGACTGAAAAACTGTTTTTT
TRBJ1-6	TRBD1	NA	TRBV6-1	CASTSDRESSPLHF	TGTGCCAGCACCTCGGACAGGGAAAGTTCACCCCTCCACTTT
TRBJ1-4	NA	NA	TRBV10-3	CAISGGGGDEKLFF	TGTGCCATCAGTGGCGGCGGCGGGGATGAAAAACTGTTTTTT
TRBJ2-5	TRBD2	NA	TRBV5-4	CASSLAGTSGSTRYQETQYF	TGTGCCAGCAGCTTGGCCGGCACTAGCGGGAGTACGAGGTACCAAGAGACCCAGTACTTC